This T cell receptor beta chain emerged from a study of cytomegalovirus exposure and HLA in healthy donors. The study's findings and limits: In a later analysis, V- and J-gene trimming of beta chains associated with a DCLRE1C missense variant, replicated independently. Listed as cytomegalovirus-associated were more than 150 TCR beta chains.

As for this clone: What it binds is not known.

After removal of 4 bases from V and 0 bases from J, the junction contained 12 bases not matched to a gene. The length of the CDR3 is 19 residues. Primers included in the PCR were 60 Vbeta and 13 Jbeta primers. In the original processing: In a later analysis, 70 million to 80 million unique TCR beta chains included roughly 11 million shared by two or more donors. Assay used: immunoSEQ multiplex PCR; TCRdb lists only in-frame clones, some missing. V, J and clone size are taken as reported in that table, and D and trimming were inferred from the DNA itself. The table has 150,000 to 250,000 clones, roughly four fifths seen once. Although they were nominally healthy when sampled, donors likely had unrecorded immune exposures.

The receptor was isolated from a man aged 25 to 45 in good health and CMV-seronegative. Sequencing was carried out using PBMCs. This chain links TRBV5-3 with TRBJ2-6; 8 nucleotides line up with TRBD2. TRBV5-3 qualifies as an ORF whose function is uncertain. CDR3 nucleotides: TGTGCCAGAAGCCACCAATGGGCTAGCGGGCGCTCTGGGGCCAACGTCCTGACTTTC. It translates to CARSHQWASGRSGANVLTF.